This TCR beta chain appears in the sequencing data of a study of T cells in localized non-small cell lung cancer. Overall study results and limits: It remains possible that heterogeneity exists, since only one tumor region was sequenced. Those with higher blood T cell density had longer overall survival. Uninvolved adjacent lung showed the highest T cell clonality, exceeding tumor. There were a median roughly 61 of the top 100 tumor clones appearing in adjacent lung.

TCRdb's table, derived via immunoSEQ multiplex PCR, lists solely in-frame clones and lacks some. In the table there are approximately 3,200 clones, 25% to 30% of which are singletons. A few counts support this clone. Its antigen is as yet unknown. There are 13 residues in the CDR3. The J segment lost 6 bases and the V segment lost 5 bases, leaving 7 bases of the junction unmatched. Specimen: lung tumor tissue, collected before any cancer treatment. The chain combines TRBV7-1 with TRBJ2-7; 7 bases are shared with TRBD1. TRBV7-1 is reported as an ORF; its role is uncertain. This receptor was obtained from a man aged 40 to 70 with stage III lung adenocarcinoma. CDR3 sequence: CASSLNRGGEQYF. In DNA, the CDR3 is TGTGCCAGCAGCCTCAACAGGGGTGGCGAGCAGTACTTC.